A single sample is the source of the 30 T cell receptor beta chains below, sequenced in a study of OX40 agonist ivuxolimab in advanced cancers. The data were produced by immunoSEQ multiplex PCR, yet TCRdb's version contains in-frame clones alone and is incomplete. The data show about 90,000 clones, with roughly 89% seen just once and approximately 9.3% held by the top ten. The source material was CD4+ or CD8+ T cells sorted from blood, sampled in a trial of the OX40 agonist ivuxolimab. All receptors derive from an adult with an advanced solid tumor such as melanoma, head and neck, liver or kidney cancer.

This clone was seen a few times. The chain uses TRBV7-2 and TRBJ2-7; the D is unclear. This CDR3 is built from 14 residues. The ends were cut back, 1 base at V and 6 bases at J, with 13 bases in the middle. The germline V gene encodes CDR1 SGHTA and CDR2 FQGNSA. The CDR3 loop is CASSLDPDSREQYF. The CDR3 DNA reads TGTGCCAGCAGCTTAGACCCAGACTCCCGCGAGCAGTACTTC. The variable domain in full, with the rest retrieved from reference TRBV7-2 and TRBJ2-7, is GAGVSQSPSNKVTEKGKDVELRCDPISGHTALYWYRQSLGQGLEFLIYFQGNSAPDKSGLPSDRFSAERTGGSVSTLTIQRTQQEDSAVYLCASSLDPDSREQYFGPGTRLTVT.

This clone was counted a few times. This sample includes further DNA sequences coding for the same CDR3. The chain carries TRBV2 and TRBJ2-7; 7 positions match TRBD1. The CDR3 runs 13 residues. Germline trimming cut 2 bases from V and 2 bases from J; bases unmatched to any gene: 0. Per the germline V gene, CDR1 is SNHLY and CDR2 is FYNNEI. The CDR3 sequence: CASSEQGAYEQYF. CDR3 coding DNA: TGTGCCAGCAGTGAACAGGGGGCCTACGAGCAGTACTTC. Full variable domain (remainder filled in from reference TRBV2 and TRBJ2-7): EPEVTQTPSHQVTQMGQEVILRCVPISNHLYFYWYRQILGQKVEFLVSFYNNEISEKSEIFDDQFSVERPDGSNFTLKIRSTKLEDSAMYFCASSEQGAYEQYFGPGTRLTVT.

V and J are TRBV30 and TRBJ2-5; 12 bases are shared with TRBD2. Germline V gives CDR1 GTSNPN, CDR2 SVGIG (reference sequence). This CDR3 spans 18 amino acids. With V trimmed by 2 bases and J by 5 bases, 15 bases remained unmatched. The CDR3 is CAWSPRFPLAGGEETQYF. DNA of the CDR3: TGTGCCTGGAGTCCCCGCTTCCCACTAGCGGGAGGCGAGGAGACCCAGTACTTC.

The chain couples TRBV9 to TRBJ2-7; tentative D call: TRBD2 (7 bases). V lost 4 bases, J lost 2 bases, and 16 bases lay in between. Looked up from germline, CDR1 is SGDLS and CDR2 is YYNGEE. The CDR3 length is 15 residues. The CDR3 DNA is TGTGCCAGCAGCCCAGAGGGGGGGGCAGCCTACGAGCAGTACTTC. Its protein product is CASSPEGGAAYEQYF.

The rearrangement joins TRBV5-1 to TRBJ2-4; 7 bases agree with TRBD2. Germline V lookup: CDR1 SGHRS, CDR2 YFSETQ. The CDR3 consists of 13 residues. The ends lost 4 bases at V and 9 bases at J; junction bases unmatched: 7. CDR3 sequence: CASSREGQGIQYF. The CDR3 DNA follows: TGCGCCAGCAGCAGGGAGGGCCAGGGCATTCAGTACTTC.

The rearrangement joins TRBV13 to TRBJ2-1, with a weak D call TRBD1 (6 bases). CDR3 size: 14 residues. The V gene's germline CDR1 is PRHDT and CDR2 FYEKMQ (reference sequence). Trimming pared 4 bases from V and 5 bases from J, leaving 12 bases between. This chain's CDR3 is CASSYPGQDNEQFF. CDR3 in DNA: TGTGCCAGCAGCTACCCGGGACAAGACAATGAGCAGTTCTTC.

This chain connects TRBV4-1 to TRBJ2-1; 9 bases agree with TRBD2. Germline assignment: CDR1 MGHRA and CDR2 YSYEKL. This CDR3 comprises 17 residues. J was trimmed by 0 bases and V by 4 bases; bases with no gene match: 7. CDR3 residues: CASSPRLADFSYNEQFF. DNA of the CDR3: TGCGCCAGCAGCCCCCGACTAGCGGACTTCTCCTACAATGAGCAGTTCTTC.

The chain couples TRBV6-1 to TRBJ2-7, with a weak D call TRBD2 (5 bases). The germline V gene has CDR1 MNHNS and CDR2 SASEGT. The ends were cut back, 5 bases at V and 7 bases at J, with 15 bases in the middle. This CDR3 contains 13 residues. The CDR3, as DNA: TGTGCCAGCAGTTCAAATGGAAAGCGGGAGCAGTACTTC. It translates to CASSSNGKREQYF.

As to this clone: This CDR3 is also generated by other DNA sequences in the sample. The V gene is TRBV6-4, the J gene TRBJ2-2; D is possibly TRBD2 (5 bases). Trimming removed 6 bases from V and 1 base from J, with 9 bases in between. The CDR3 loop spans 14 amino acids. Per germline, CDR1 MRHNA and CDR2 SNTAGT. The CDR3 spells CASRLGQNTGELFF. In nucleotides, the CDR3 is TGTGCCAGCAGACTAGGGCAGAACACCGGGGAGCTGTTTTTT.

The chain links TRBV27 to TRBJ2-5; a possible D gene is TRBD2 (6 bases). The germline CDR1 and CDR2 sequences are MNHEY and SMNVEV (reference sequence). The CDR3 has 15 residues. V was clipped by 5 bases and J by 4 bases, with 17 bases between them. This CDR3 is CASSPALGGLETQYF. CDR3 in DNA: TGTGCCAGCAGTCCCGCCCTCGGGGGATTAGAGACCCAGTACTTC.

This chain joins TRBV6-5 and TRBJ1-1; tentatively, D is TRBD1 (6 bases). The CDR3 totals 13 residues. Germline CDR1 reads MNHEY; CDR2 reads SVGAGI. Trimming pared 7 bases from V and 6 bases from J, leaving 15 bases between. The CDR3 here is CASTLGGKAEAFF. The CDR3 bases are TGTGCCAGCACCTTAGGGGGGAAGGCTGAAGCTTTCTTT.

This rearrangement joins TRBV5-5 to TRBJ2-7, with 8 nucleotides matching TRBD1. CDR3 length: 17 amino acids. The germline gives CDR1 SGHKS, CDR2 YYEKEE (reference sequence). The junction had 11 bases not matched to a gene; V was cut back by 0 bases and J by 3 bases. The CDR3 DNA reads TGTGCCAGCAGCTTGGAGGCGACCGGGACAGGCAACTACGAGCAGTACTTC. This translates into CASSLEATGTGNYEQYF.

Turning to this clone: A read error may produce the germline difference seen at one junction end. The genes are TRBV30 and TRBJ1-2, with D maybe TRBD1 (6 bases). The CDR3 totals 12 residues. Germline V lookup: CDR1 GTSNPN, CDR2 SVGIG (reference sequence). CDR3 region: CAWNRKFGGSTF. The CDR3 DNA sequence: TGTGCCTGGAACAGGAAATTCGGGGGCTCCACCTTC.

The rearrangement links TRBV9 to TRBJ2-1; D is perhaps TRBD2 (5 bases). CDR1 is SGDLS and CDR2 is YYNGEE in the germline V gene. V gave up 4 bases and J gave up 0 bases, with 8 bases separating them. There are 14 residues in the CDR3. CDR3 in DNA: TGTGCCAGCAGCCAGGCGGGCTCCTACAATGAGCAGTTCTTC. Its translation: CASSQAGSYNEQFF.

This sequence joins TRBV2 and TRBJ2-2, with D uncertain. This CDR3 contains 12 residues. V was pared by 5 bases and J by 5 bases, with 6 bases between. CDR1 and CDR2 (germline): SNHLY, FYNNEI. CDR3 protein: CASSRATGELFF. The CDR3 nucleotides read TGTGCCAGCAGTCGAGCAACCGGGGAGCTGTTTTTT.

The genes are TRBV6-5 and TRBJ2-7, with D maybe TRBD2 (5 bases). With 2 bases removed from V and 4 bases from J, the gap between germline ends came to 12 bases. Germline values: CDR1 MNHEY, CDR2 SVGAGI. The CDR3 runs to 14 residues. The CDR3 spells CASSYGRGVYEQYF. In DNA form, the CDR3 reads TGTGCCAGCAGTTACGGACGGGGTGTTTACGAGCAGTACTTC.

The rearrangement uses TRBV5-4 and TRBJ2-3; D unclear. Trimming shortened V by 0 bases and J by 0 bases, and 2 bases separated the two germline ends. This CDR3 has 13 amino acids. CDR1 is SGHNT and CDR2 is YYREEE in the germline V gene (reference sequence). The CDR3 nucleotides are TGTGCCAGCAGCTTGGCTAGCACAGATACGCAGTATTTT. The encoded protein is CASSLASTDTQYF.

V and J are TRBV5-1 and TRBJ1-4; D is undetermined. The CDR3 runs 14 residues. From germline, CDR1 is SGHRS and CDR2 YFSETQ. The V gene lost 1 base and the J gene lost 6 bases, with 10 bases spanning the gap. The DNA of the CDR3 is TGCGCCAGCAGCTTGAGTGGGCGCGATGAAAAACTGTTTTTT. This codes for CASSLSGRDEKLFF.

This sequence joins TRBV30 and TRBJ1-1, with D possibly TRBD1 on 5 matching bases. V shed 4 bases and J shed 4 bases, with 13 bases lying between them. The CDR3 spans 13 residues. Germline V CDR1 and CDR2: GTSNPN, SVGIG (reference sequence). The CDR3 is CAWNRPGGTEAFF. Here the CDR3 DNA reads TGTGCCTGGAACAGGCCCGGAGGCACTGAAGCTTTCTTT.

Here the CDR3 DNA reads TGTGCCAGCAGTGTGGGGGACCTAGTTTTCTACGAGCAGTACTTC. Amino acids: CASSVGDLVFYEQYF. The V call is TRBV2, the J call TRBJ2-7; either TRBD1 or TRBD2 may fit D (5 bases each). The CDR3 extends over 15 amino acids. Trimming removed 4 bases at V and 3 bases at J, with 16 bases between. CDR1 and CDR2 from the germline V gene are SNHLY and FYNNEI.

The rearrangement uses TRBV10-3 and TRBJ2-2; TRBD2 agrees at 13 bases. Germline CDR1 reads ENHRY; CDR2 reads SYGVKD. Trimming cost V 11 bases and J 7 bases; bases outside gene matches: 13. The CDR3 has 16 amino acids. The CDR3 bases are TGTGCCGCATCATCCGGGACTAGCGGGACCGACGGGGAGCTGTTTTTT. The encoded protein is CAASSGTSGTDGELFF.

The V and J genes are TRBV9 and TRBJ2-7, with D possibly TRBD1 on 7 matching bases. Germline-derived CDR1 and CDR2 are SGDLS and YYNGEE. CDR3 length: 17 residues. Deletions cut 4 bases from V and 2 bases from J, with 22 bases between. The CDR3 spells CASSPGGGIGGPYEQYF. In DNA form, the CDR3 reads TGTGCCAGCAGCCCCGGAGGGGGCATAGGGGGTCCCTACGAGCAGTACTTC. The variable domain in full, with the rest retrieved from reference TRBV9 and TRBJ2-7, is DSGVTQTPKHLITATGQRVTLRCSPRSGDLSVYWYQQSLDQGLQFLIQYYNGEERAKGNILERFSAQQFPDLHSELNLSSLELGDSALYFCASSPGGGIGGPYEQYFGPGTRLTVT.

The chain combines TRBV7-6 with TRBJ2-3, with D maybe TRBD1 (6 bases). The CDR3 has 13 amino acids. CDR1 is SGHVS and CDR2 is FNYEAQ in the germline V gene. Trimming left V 5 bases short and J 4 bases short, with 10 bases between. The CDR3 region has the DNA TGTGCCAGCAGCCCACAGGGTGCAGATACGCAGTATTTT. Translated: CASSPQGADTQYF.

This clone has a handful of counts. The CDR3 DNA sequence: TGCGCCAGCTTAGGTTACTATGGCTACACCTTC. Its translation is CASLGYYGYTF. The genes are TRBV10-2 and TRBJ1-2; unclear D gene. The CDR3 extends over 11 amino acids. V was pared by 8 bases and J by 3 bases, with 7 bases between. Germline lookup yields CDR1 WSHSY and CDR2 SAAADI.

A single count supports this clone. The DNA of the CDR3 is TGTGCCAGCAGCCAAAGGACAGGGTATGGCTACACCTTC. Its translation: CASSQRTGYGYTF. The chain combines TRBV28 with TRBJ1-2; TRBD1 agrees at 8 bases. J lost 5 bases, V lost 6 bases, and 5 bases had no gene match. The CDR3 consists of 13 residues. The germline gives CDR1 MDHEN, CDR2 SYDVKM.

The chain joins TRBV28 to TRBJ1-2, with a possible D match to TRBD1 (5 bases). Germline V CDR1 and CDR2: MDHEN, SYDVKM. Trimming took 7 bases from V and 8 from J, leaving 20 bases between them. The CDR3 covers 14 residues. The CDR3 DNA reads TGTGCCAGCACACTAACCGTGGCGGGGGAGGGCTACACCTTC. Its protein is CASTLTVAGEGYTF.

The gene calls are TRBV19 and TRBJ2-5, with 9 bases lining up with TRBD2. The J call could be wrong; TRBJ2-7 is a better fit for the DNA end. Germline loops: CDR1 LNHDA, CDR2 SQIVND (reference sequence). The CDR3 totals 14 residues. CDR3 coding DNA: TGTGCCAGTACCCCGGCGGGGGGGGCCTACGAGCAGTACTTC. Protein sequence: CASTPAGGAYEQYF.

The rearrangement links TRBV5-1 to TRBJ2-2; TRBD1 matches at 7 bases. The V gene's germline CDR1 is SGHRS and CDR2 YFSETQ. The CDR3 runs to 11 residues. The J segment lost 6 bases and the V segment lost 8 bases, leaving 1 base of the junction unmatched. CDR3 loop: CARTGPGELFF. The CDR3 region has the DNA TGCGCCAGGACAGGGCCCGGGGAGCTGTTTTTT.

This chain links TRBV6-1 with TRBJ1-5; TRBD1 aligns across 7 bases. The J segment lost 5 bases and the V segment lost 7 bases, leaving 8 bases of the junction unmatched. This CDR3 contains 14 residues. Germline V gene lookup returns CDR1 MNHNS and CDR2 SASEGT. The CDR3 sequence: CASMAGGVDQPQHF. CDR3 DNA: TGTGCCAGCATGGCAGGGGGAGTGGATCAGCCCCAGCATTTT.

V gene TRBV14 combines with J gene TRBJ2-7, with 16 bases matching TRBD2. With 3 bases clipped from V and 2 bases from J, the junction kept 7 bases outside the gene matches. CDR1 is SGHDN and CDR2 is FVKESK in the germline V gene. There are 18 residues in the CDR3. CDR3 loop: CASSQTRGTSGRAYEQYF. The CDR3 coding sequence is TGTGCCAGCAGCCAGACCAGGGGGACTAGCGGGAGGGCCTACGAGCAGTACTTC. The whole variable domain, remainder taken from reference TRBV14 and TRBJ2-7, is EAGVTQFPSHSVIEKGQTVTLRCDPISGHDNLYWYRRVMGKEIKFLLHFVKESKQDESGMPNNRFLAERTGGTYSTLKVQPAELEDSGVYFCASSQTRGTSGRAYEQYFGPGTRLTVT.